The clone carrying this T cell receptor beta chain was found once. Sequenced by immunoSEQ multiplex PCR; TCRdb stores in-frame clones only, minus some. The sample records 50,000 to 60,000 clones, over 80% being singletons. The record originates from a study of OX40 agonist ivuxolimab in advanced cancers. CDR3 length: 12 residues. Looked up from germline, CDR1 is LNHDA and CDR2 is SQIVND (reference sequence). V was shortened by 3 bases and J by 2 bases, with 5 bases between the two germline ends. The TCR originated in an adult with an advanced solid tumor such as melanoma, head and neck, liver or kidney cancer. The V call is TRBV19, the J call TRBJ2-7; D is unclear. The sample was CD4+ or CD8+ T cells sorted from blood, taken in a trial of the OX40 agonist ivuxolimab. The CDR3 loop reads CASSINPYEQYF. The CDR3 DNA follows: TGTGCCAGTAGTATTAACCCCTACGAGCAGTACTTC.